This record covers a single TCR beta chain. The CDR3 runs 15 residues. The germline CDR1 and CDR2 sequences are SGHRS and YFSETQ. Trimming took 9 bases from V and 3 from J, leaving 19 bases between them. The table came from immunoSEQ multiplex PCR; TCRdb's copy has only in-frame clones and leaves some out. The profile shows approximately 70,000 clones, 91% of them singletons. These data originate in a study of technical replicates of blood from a few donors. This TCR derives from a human donor in good health. Some clones in this sample may be carry-over from other donors' samples. The chain couples TRBV5-1 to TRBJ1-5, with D maybe TRBD1 (5 bases). The sequenced sample was T cells isolated from PBMCs. The CDR3 DNA sequence: TGCGCCATCATTCATGGAGGGGTCCCCAATCAGCCCCAGCATTTT. Its protein is CAIIHGGVPNQPQHF.